This TCR beta chain derives from a study of T cells in localized non-small cell lung cancer. Trimming pared 3 bases from V and 9 bases from J, leaving 12 bases between. The CDR3 is 12 amino acids. The V gene's germline CDR1 is MDHEN and CDR2 SYDVKM. Study-wide findings and caveats: Adjacent lung tissue had a median approximately 61 of the top 100 clones found in the tumor. Density of T cells in blood, when higher, went with longer overall survival. In uninvolved adjacent lung, T cell clonality reached its highest value, exceeding tumor. Heterogeneity stays possible, as sequencing covered only one tumor region.

As for this clone: Antigen specificity is unknown.

Libraries were prepared by immunoSEQ multiplex PCR; TCRdb keeps only in-frame clonotypes and omits some of them. In the table there are over 15,000 clones, over 75% of which are singletons. The input for sequencing was peripheral blood, taken before any cancer treatment. The source is an older female donor with stage III squamous cell lung carcinoma. The chain is built from TRBV28 and TRBJ2-7, with unresolved D. This chain's CDR3 is CASSLPYEGQYF. The CDR3 DNA reads TGTGCCAGCAGTTTGCCCTATGAAGGGCAGTACTTC.